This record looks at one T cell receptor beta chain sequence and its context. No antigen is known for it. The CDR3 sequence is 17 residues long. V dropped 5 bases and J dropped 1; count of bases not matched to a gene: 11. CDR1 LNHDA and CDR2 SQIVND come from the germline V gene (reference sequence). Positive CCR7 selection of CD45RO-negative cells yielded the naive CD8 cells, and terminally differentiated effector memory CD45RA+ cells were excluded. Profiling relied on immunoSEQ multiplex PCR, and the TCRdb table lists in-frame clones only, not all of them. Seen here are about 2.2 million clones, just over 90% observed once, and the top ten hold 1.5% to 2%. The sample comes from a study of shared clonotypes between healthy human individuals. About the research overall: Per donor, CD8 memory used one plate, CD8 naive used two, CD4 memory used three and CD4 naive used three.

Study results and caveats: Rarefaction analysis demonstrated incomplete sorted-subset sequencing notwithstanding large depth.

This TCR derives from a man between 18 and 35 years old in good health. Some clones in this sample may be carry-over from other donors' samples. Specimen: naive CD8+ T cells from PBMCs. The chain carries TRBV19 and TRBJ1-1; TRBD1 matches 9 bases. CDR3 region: CASSAADRGWENTEAFF. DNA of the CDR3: TGTGCCAGTAGTGCCGCGGACAGGGGATGGGAGAACACTGAAGCTTTCTTT.